These 23 T cell receptor beta chains were sequenced from one sample in a study of cytomegalovirus exposure and HLA in healthy donors. The PCR ran on 60 Vbeta and 13 Jbeta primers. Clones were sequenced by immunoSEQ multiplex PCR, and TCRdb holds only the in-frame ones, with some missing. In the table there are tens of thousands of clones, about two thirds of which are singletons. Sequenced material: PBMCs. The origin of the receptors is a woman in her forties or fifties in good health and CMV-seropositive.

The chain couples TRBV19 to TRBJ1-5; no clear D gene. V was clipped by 4 bases and J by 0 bases, with 7 bases between them. In germline, CDR1 is LNHDA, CDR2 SQIVND (reference sequence). This CDR3 has 14 amino acids. Written as DNA, the CDR3 is TGTGCCAGTAGTACCCGGGGTAGCAATCAGCCCCAGCATTTT. Translated: CASSTRGSNQPQHF.

The J gene is TRBJ2-2, the V gene TRBV7-9, with a tentative D call TRBD2 (6 bases). The CDR3 sequence is 16 residues long. Germline lookup yields CDR1 SEHNR and CDR2 FQNEAQ (reference sequence). V lost 8 bases and J 1 base, leaving 17 bases between the germline ends. CDR3 DNA sequence: TGTGCCAGCTTGAGAGGAGGGGCCCTGAACACCGGGGAGCTGTTTTTT. Protein sequence: CASLRGGALNTGELFF.

This chain uses TRBV10-3 with TRBJ1-6; perhaps TRBD1 as D (6 bases). The CDR3 has 15 amino acids. Germline V gene data show CDR1 as ENHRY and CDR2 as SYGVKD. Trimming took off 3 bases at V and 9 bases at J, with 15 bases between the two ends. CDR3 in DNA: TGTGCCATCAGTGATTCGGGCAGGGGCGCTTCACCCCTCCACTTT. It specifies CAISDSGRGASPLHF.

This clone was seen only a few times. V and J are TRBV28 and TRBJ1-1; D perhaps matches TRBD1 (6 bases). The V end lost 3 bases, the J end lost 8 bases, and 28 bases lay between the germline ends. This CDR3 is built from 18 residues. In germline, CDR1 is MDHEN, CDR2 SYDVKM. CDR3: CASSFFLGDRTEEIEAFF. The DNA of the CDR3 is TGTGCCAGCAGTTTTTTTCTTGGTGACAGGACAGAGGAAATCGAAGCTTTCTTT.

This clone was seen more than once but under ten times. The V call is TRBV6-1, the J call TRBJ1-6; D gene uncertain. The CDR3 has 16 amino acids. With 4 bases removed from V and 0 bases from J, the gap between germline ends came to 10 bases. Germline CDR1 reads MNHNS; CDR2 reads SASEGT. CDR3: CASSGGISSYNSPLHF. The CDR3 nucleotides read TGTGCCAGCAGTGGAGGGATAAGCTCCTATAATTCACCCCTCCACTTT.

The chain employs TRBV7-9 and TRBJ1-2, with D perhaps TRBD1 (5 bases). Trimming left V 1 base short and J 8 bases short, with 20 bases between. The CDR3 is made up of 16 amino acids. CDR1 and CDR2 from the germline V gene are SEHNR and FQNEAQ (reference sequence). The CDR3 reads CASSLGLGEVSDGYTF. The CDR3 DNA reads TGTGCCAGCAGCTTAGGGTTGGGGGAGGTGTCGGACGGCTACACCTTC.

The CDR3 reads CASSESTGEKSPLHF. DNA of the CDR3: TGTGCCAGCAGTGAATCGACAGGGGAGAAATCACCCCTCCACTTT. The chain has TRBV25-1 and TRBJ1-6, with 8 bases aligning to TRBD1. The V gene's germline CDR1 is MGHDK and CDR2 SYGVNS. The V and J ends lost 1 base and 10 bases, in that order; junction bases with no gene match: 6. CDR3 length: 15 residues.

In its sample, this clone was seen a few times. The chain recombines TRBV6-5 with TRBJ1-3; D ambiguous. This CDR3 is 14 amino acids long. Germline loops: CDR1 MNHEY, CDR2 SVGAGI. V lost 8 bases and J lost 0, with 11 bases in between. Here the CDR3 reads CASFSPGSGNTIYF. DNA of the CDR3: TGTGCCAGCTTCTCCCCGGGCTCTGGAAACACCATATATTTT.

The chain uses TRBV19 and TRBJ1-2; 8 positions agree with TRBD1. V was clipped by 6 bases and J by 6 bases; unmatched bases: 6. This CDR3 comprises 13 residues. CDR1 LNHDA and CDR2 SQIVND come from the germline V gene (reference sequence). The CDR3 is CASSPGGVNGYTF. CDR3 nucleotide sequence: TGTGCCAGTAGCCCAGGGGGCGTAAATGGCTACACCTTC. The full variable domain, completed using reference TRBV19 and TRBJ1-2, is DGGITQSPKYLFRKEGQNVTLSCEQNLNHDAMYWYRQDPGQGLRLIYYSQIVNDFQKGDIAEGYSVSREKKESFPLTVTSAQKNPTAFYLCASSPGGVNGYTFGSGTRLTVV.

The chain couples TRBV13 to TRBJ2-1, with 14 bases aligning to TRBD2. This CDR3 is built from 16 residues. The J segment lost 7 bases and the V segment lost 2 bases, leaving 4 bases of the junction unmatched. The V gene's germline CDR1 is PRHDT and CDR2 FYEKMQ (reference sequence). CDR3 protein: CASSLFGTSGSNEQFF. Here the CDR3 DNA reads TGTGCCAGCAGCTTATTCGGGACTAGCGGGAGTAATGAGCAGTTCTTC.

This rearrangement joins TRBV6-5 to TRBJ1-4; 9 nucleotides align to TRBD1. CDR1 is MNHEY, CDR2 SVGAGI, per germline. Trimming cost V 7 bases and J 6 bases; bases outside gene matches: 6. This CDR3 contains 14 residues. The CDR3 DNA is TGTGCCAGCACCCCCGGGACAGGGCATGAAAAACTGTTTTTT. Translated, it gives CASTPGTGHEKLFF.

This chain joins TRBV4-3 and TRBJ2-1; 9 bases are shared with TRBD1. Germline CDR1 is LGHNA and CDR2 is YSLEER. The CDR3 extends over 15 amino acids. J gave up 7 bases and V 0 bases, and 4 bases lay outside the gene matches. The CDR3 sequence: CASSQDRDRDNEQFF. CDR3 sequence (DNA): TGCGCCAGCAGCCAAGATAGGGACAGGGATAATGAGCAGTTCTTC.

The sample holds a few counts of this clone. This chain links TRBV6-4 with TRBJ2-7, with TRBD2 matching 7 bases. Germline trimming cut 5 bases from V and 2 bases from J; bases unmatched to any gene: 6. CDR1 is MRHNA and CDR2 is SNTAGT in the germline V gene. The CDR3 spans 14 residues. The CDR3 bases are TGTGCCAGCAGTTGGGGGGGGTTTGCCTACGAGCAGTACTTC. This codes for CASSWGGFAYEQYF.

This clone turned up a few times. The rearrangement joins TRBV30 to TRBJ1-1; 7 positions agree with TRBD1. The trim removed 8 bases at V and 4 bases at J, leaving 7 bases unmatched. This CDR3 spans 12 amino acids. Looked up from germline, CDR1 is GTSNPN and CDR2 is SVGIG (reference sequence). In DNA, the CDR3 is TGTGCCAGGGCGGAGGGGGCCACTGAAGCTTTCTTT. It is translated as CARAEGATEAFF.

This clone has a single count. The chain combines TRBV6-5 with TRBJ2-2, with D maybe TRBD2 (5 bases). V shed 6 bases and J shed 8 bases, with 7 bases lying between them. The CDR3 spans 11 residues. Per germline, CDR1 MNHEY and CDR2 SVGAGI. CDR3 DNA sequence: TGTGCCAGCAGAACGGGGGGGGAGCTGTTTTTT. Protein: CASRTGGELFF.

This clone was detected only a few times. The chain has TRBV7-6 and TRBJ1-4, with D perhaps matching TRBD1 (6 bases). The V end was cut by 2 bases, the J end by 7 bases, with 14 bases between. The CDR3 sequence is 15 residues long. CDR1 and CDR2 from the germline V gene are SGHVS and FNYEAQ. DNA of the CDR3: TGTGCCAGCAGCTTAAGACAGGACTTCCCTGAAAAACTGTTTTTT. Translating gives CASSLRQDFPEKLFF.

The chain joins TRBV5-1 to TRBJ2-2; a possible D gene is TRBD2 (6 bases). Trimming cost V 5 bases and J 2 bases, with 16 bases left between them. CDR1 is SGHRS, CDR2 YFSETQ, per germline. The CDR3 runs to 16 residues. CDR3: CASRLPLAGNTGELFF. The CDR3 nucleotides read TGCGCCAGCAGACTCCCACTAGCAGGAAACACCGGGGAGCTGTTTTTT.

The CDR3 DNA reads TGTGCCAGCAGCGTAAGGTCGGGGGGGCCGGAGGATGAGCAGTTCTTC. Translating gives CASSVRSGGPEDEQFF. The chain has TRBV9 and TRBJ2-1; TRBD2 aligns across 8 bases. J lost 8 bases, V lost 1 base, and 11 bases had no gene match. CDR3 length: 16 residues. Germline loops: CDR1 SGDLS, CDR2 YYNGEE.

The chain recombines TRBV5-1 with TRBJ2-1; D is unresolved. Germline lookup yields CDR1 SGHRS and CDR2 YFSETQ. The CDR3 consists of 11 residues. Trimming shortened V by 5 bases and J by 6 bases, and 6 bases separated the two germline ends. CDR3 nucleotides: TGCGCCAGCAGGTGGAGCAATGAGCAGTTCTTC. Protein: CASRWSNEQFF. Full variable domain (outside the CDR3, taken from reference TRBV5-1 and TRBJ2-1): KAGVTQTPRYLIKTRGQQVTLSCSPISGHRSVSWYQQTPGQGLQFLFEYFSETQRNKGNFPGRFSGRQFSNSRSEMNVSTLELGDSALYLCASRWSNEQFFGPGTRLTVL.

The chain uses TRBV18 and TRBJ1-1; 8 bases match TRBD1. J lost 10 bases, V lost 3 bases, and 10 bases had no gene match. The CDR3 contains 14 residues. Germline CDR1 KGHSH, CDR2 LQKENI. DNA for the CDR3: TGTGCCAGCTCACCGACAGGGGAAAATCTGATAGCTTTCTTT. This sequence encodes CASSPTGENLIAFF.

This clone was seen just once. The J gene is TRBJ2-2, the V gene TRBV5-5, with TRBD1 matching over 10 bases. Trimming took 4 bases from V and 6 from J; bases not matched to a gene: 6. The CDR3 sequence is 15 residues long. The germline CDR1 and CDR2 sequences are SGHKS and YYEKEE (reference sequence). The DNA for the CDR3 is TGTGCCAGCAGCCCCAGACAGGGGGCTGCCGGGGAGCTGTTTTTT. Its translation: CASSPRQGAAGELFF.

This chain links TRBV10-3 with TRBJ1-1; D not certain. Trimming pared 0 bases from V and 3 bases from J, leaving 8 bases between. CDR3 length: 14 amino acids. CDR1 ENHRY and CDR2 SYGVKD come from the germline V gene. CDR3 bases: TGTGCCATCAGTGAGTCTACGGGAGACACTGAAGCTTTCTTT. Encoded protein: CAISESTGDTEAFF.

The chain employs TRBV28 and TRBJ2-5; a possible D gene is TRBD1 (8 bases). The J call is in doubt because the DNA end fits TRBJ2-7 better. Germline V gives CDR1 MDHEN, CDR2 SYDVKM. CDR3 length: 15 amino acids. The CDR3, as DNA: TGTGCCAGCAGTCCCTTCCGGACAGGGACTAACGAGCAGTACTTC. Amino acid sequence: CASSPFRTGTNEQYF.